The 10 T cell receptor beta chains listed next were all sequenced from one sample in a study of blood T cell repertoires in COVID-19. Repertoires were generated with immunoSEQ multiplex PCR, while TCRdb's copy carries only in-frame clones and drops some. The sample shows around 260,000 clones, about nine tenths of them seen only once. Sequenced: peripheral blood. The source is a woman under 40 with active or convalescent COVID-19.

The chain links TRBV29-1 to TRBJ1-4, with D perhaps matching TRBD1 (5 bases). Germline V gene lookup returns CDR1 SQVTM and CDR2 ANQGSEA. CDR3 length: 10 residues. Trimming shortened V by 6 bases and J by 15 bases, and 14 bases separated the two germline ends. CDR3 in amino acids: CSVAGNEVFF. In DNA form, the CDR3 reads TGCAGCGTGGCAGGGAATGAGGTGTTTTTT.

V is TRBV11-2 and J is TRBJ1-6; 8 nucleotides agree with TRBD1. The CDR3 runs to 15 residues. Germline V gene sequence: CDR1 SGHAT, CDR2 FQNNGV. Trimming cost V 4 bases and J 9 bases; bases outside gene matches: 8. The CDR3 nucleotides are TGTGCCAGCAGCTCCGGACAGGGCTTCGGTTCACCCCTCCACTTT. It encodes CASSSGQGFGSPLHF.

The chain has TRBV5-1 and TRBJ1-3; 9 nucleotides match TRBD1. CDR3 length equals 19 residues. The V and J ends lost 4 bases and 6 bases, in that order; junction bases with no gene match: 20. Germline V CDR1 and CDR2: SGHRS, YFSETQ. The CDR3 loop is CASSKRPELQGAGENTIYF. CDR3 nucleotide sequence: TGCGCCAGCAGCAAAAGACCTGAATTACAGGGGGCCGGAGAAAACACCATATATTTT.

This clone appeared a few times. This rearrangement joins TRBV24-1 to TRBJ1-2; no clear D. CDR3 length equals 14 residues. CDR1 KGHDR and CDR2 SFDVKD come from the germline V gene. Trimming left V 7 bases short and J 7 bases short, with 18 bases between. The CDR3 protein is CATSDKEEVRGYTF. CDR3 DNA sequence: TGTGCCACCAGCGATAAGGAGGAAGTGCGTGGCTACACCTTC.

The V call is TRBV19, the J call TRBJ2-1, with 9 nucleotides matching TRBD2. Germline V lookup: CDR1 LNHDA, CDR2 SQIVND (reference sequence). CDR3 length equals 15 residues. The J segment lost 4 bases and the V segment lost 3 bases, leaving 4 bases of the junction unmatched. The CDR3 DNA follows: TGTGCCAGTAGTATGCGCGGGGGGGGATACAATGAGCAGTTCTTC. The encoded protein is CASSMRGGGYNEQFF. The variable domain in full, with the rest retrieved from reference TRBV19 and TRBJ2-1, is DGGITQSPKYLFRKEGQNVTLSCEQNLNHDAMYWYRQDPGQGLRLIYYSQIVNDFQKGDIAEGYSVSREKKESFPLTVTSAQKNPTAFYLCASSMRGGGYNEQFFGPGTRLTVL.

The rearrangement links TRBV7-2 to TRBJ2-1, with 10 bases fitting TRBD2. CDR1 SGHTA and CDR2 FQGNSA come from the germline V gene. J lost 5 bases, V lost 5 bases, and 9 bases had no gene match. There are 16 residues in the CDR3. The CDR3 bases are TGTGCCAGCAGCCCAGTCAGCGGGGGGGCGGACAATGAGCAGTTCTTC. It encodes CASSPVSGGADNEQFF.

The chain links TRBV2 to TRBJ1-1; D perhaps matches TRBD1 (5 bases). The CDR3 has 13 residues. The ends were cut back, 5 bases at V and 3 bases at J, with 10 bases in the middle. Per germline, CDR1 SNHLY and CDR2 FYNNEI. The CDR3 sequence is CASSSGRDTEAFF. The DNA of the CDR3 is TGTGCCAGCAGTTCAGGCAGGGACACTGAAGCTTTCTTT.

Note on this clone: At the DNA level, this CDR3 is encoded by other sequences in the same sample as well. The chain has TRBV3-1 (or the pseudogene TRBV3-2) and TRBJ1-1; the D is unclear. There are 13 residues in the CDR3. Germline assignment: CDR1 LGHDT and CDR2 YNNKEL (reference sequence). Trimming stripped 0 bases from V and 3 bases from J, with 5 bases between. The CDR3 reads CASSQDRDTEAFF. DNA of the CDR3: TGTGCCAGCAGCCAAGACCGGGACACTGAAGCTTTCTTT.

The V gene is TRBV11-3, the J gene TRBJ2-1, with 7 nucleotides matching TRBD2. V dropped 3 bases and J dropped 9; count of bases not matched to a gene: 8. This CDR3 is built from 14 residues. Germline CDR1 and CDR2: SGHNT and YENEEA. The CDR3 DNA reads as TGTGCCAGCAGCTTGCCGGCGGGGGTTGGTGAGCAGTTCTTC. Amino acids: CASSLPAGVGEQFF.

This clone was found once. The rearrangement links TRBV18 to TRBJ2-2; D is perhaps TRBD1 (5 bases). Trimming left V 1 base short and J 0 bases short, with 12 bases between. This CDR3 is built from 17 residues. Per germline, CDR1 KGHSH and CDR2 LQKENI. The CDR3 nucleotides are TGTGCCAGCTCACCACTGACGACAGTGTCGAACACCGGGGAGCTGTTTTTT. The encoded protein is CASSPLTTVSNTGELFF. Combining the CDR3 with reference TRBV18 and TRBJ2-2 gives the whole variable domain NAGVMQNPRHLVRRRGQEARLRCSPMKGHSHVYWYRQLPEEGLKFMVYLQKENIIDESGMPKERFSAEFPKEGPSILRIQQVVRGDSAAYFCASSPLTTVSNTGELFFGEGSRLTVL.